This entry lists 4 T cell receptor beta chains sequenced from one sample in a study of T cell responses to AZD1222 COVID-19 vaccine. This table comes from immunoSEQ multiplex PCR, and its TCRdb copy is limited to in-frame clones, with some not included. Among approximately 150,000 clones listed, over 75% were seen once. The sample here was peripheral blood, taken 28 days after the second dose of the MenACWY control vaccine. These receptors originate from an adult who received the MenACWY meningococcal vaccine as a control.

V usage is TRBV21-1 and J usage is TRBJ2-5; the table's D call of TRBD2 was not tested on the DNA. TRBV21-1 is listed as a pseudogene. CDR3 length: 15 residues. The CDR3 region is CASSLEEGRQETQYF. DNA for the CDR3: TGTGCCAGCAGCCTAGAAGAGGGCAGACAAGAGACCCAGTACTTC.

The genes are TRBV5-1 and TRBJ2-2; D possibly corresponds to TRBD1 (6 bases). Trimming shortened V by 0 bases and J by 5 bases, and 8 bases separated the two germline ends. Germline CDR1 is SGHRS and CDR2 is YFSETQ. The CDR3 spans 14 residues. The CDR3 nucleotides are TGCGCCAGCAGCTTGGGGGGGCCGACCGGGGAGCTGTTTTTT. It translates to CASSLGGPTGELFF.

This clone was recorded a few times. The J gene is TRBJ2-4, the V gene TRBV28; 7 bases fit TRBD1. Germline V gene sequence: CDR1 MDHEN, CDR2 SYDVKM. The CDR3 is 14 amino acids. The junction had 7 bases not matched to a gene; V was cut back by 3 bases and J by 8 bases. This CDR3 is CASSFSDRADIQYF. The DNA of the CDR3 is TGTGCCAGCAGTTTCTCAGACAGGGCGGACATTCAGTACTTC.

The chain employs TRBV19 and TRBJ1-5; D gene unclear. Trimming removed 5 bases at V and 3 bases at J, with 11 bases between. Germline CDR1 and CDR2: LNHDA and SQIVND (reference sequence). The CDR3 has 14 amino acids. The CDR3 loop is CASSPRDTNQPQHF. The CDR3 coding sequence is TGTGCCAGTAGTCCCCGGGATACCAATCAGCCCCAGCATTTT. The entire variable domain, with the rest obtained from reference TRBV19 and TRBJ1-5, is as follows: DGGITQSPKYLFRKEGQNVTLSCEQNLNHDAMYWYRQDPGQGLRLIYYSQIVNDFQKGDIAEGYSVSREKKESFPLTVTSAQKNPTAFYLCASSPRDTNQPQHFGDGTRLSIL.